This T cell receptor beta chain is from a study of T-cell memory formation after mild COVID-19. Study-level information: The TCR clusters were mostly specific to one donor.

Overall study findings and caveats: Nothing showed for sure that second-wave clones peaking on day 37 were SARS-CoV-2 specific. Contracting clones, day 15 to 85, had balanced CD4/CD8, and later expanders favored CD4+. Some SARS-CoV-2-responding clones were already detected in memory before infection.

This clonotype was observed a few times. The antigen is undetermined. TCRdb called the 5' RACE reads again in MiXCR, with one record for every CDR3 protein. This table has some 130,000 distinct CDR3 sequences, about 17% appearing once. The CDR3 extends over 14 amino acids. The germline V gene encodes CDR1 SGHDN and CDR2 FVKESK. V was shortened by 4 bases and J by 1 base, with 10 bases between the two germline ends. The rearrangement joins TRBV14 to TRBJ1-1; D is perhaps TRBD1 (6 bases). Sequencing was carried out using PBMCs or a T cell subset sorted from them (not recorded which). This TCR came from an adult woman who had mild COVID-19 (a few samples of this study predate the infection). Cell type and time point are not known. The CDR3 coding sequence is TGTGCCAGCAGCCTACAGGGTCAGAACACTGAAGCTTTCTTT. This sequence encodes CASSLQGQNTEAFF.